This is a list of T cell receptor beta chains from one sample in a study of OX40 agonist ivuxolimab in advanced cancers. The data were produced by immunoSEQ multiplex PCR, yet TCRdb's version contains in-frame clones alone and is incomplete. The sample shows more than 35,000 clones, roughly 90% of them seen only once. The starting material was CD4+ or CD8+ T cells sorted from blood, obtained in a trial of the OX40 agonist ivuxolimab. The receptor source for this set is an adult with an advanced solid tumor such as melanoma, head and neck, liver or kidney cancer. Each CDR3 is given with its conserved first and last residue. Each record gives: J gene, V gene, D gene, clone size, CDR3 protein, CDR3 DNA. A D gene is named only where the DNA matches it firmly. The listing skips clone size in some rows; elsewhere it reads once, few, many or a size class.

TRBJ2-3,TRBV19,.,.,CASSITADTQYF,TGTGCCAGTAGTATAACGGCAGATACGCAGTATTTT
TRBJ1-5,TRBV19,TRBD1,.,CASSTDRGNQPQHF,TGTGCCAGTAGTACTGACAGGGGCAATCAGCCCCAGCATTTT
TRBJ2-1,TRBV7-2,TRBD1,.,CASSRRWTGSYNEQFF,TGTGCCAGCAGCAGAAGGTGGACAGGGAGCTACAATGAGCAGTTCTTC
TRBJ2-2,TRBV6-5,.,.,CASSMGANTGELFF,TGTGCCAGCAGTATGGGGGCGAACACCGGGGAGCTGTTTTTT
TRBJ2-1,TRBV9,.,.,CASSGQGNEQFF,TGTGCCAGCAGCGGTCAGGGGAATGAGCAGTTCTTC
TRBJ2-1,TRBV14,TRBD2,once,CASSLRGGAAYNEQFF,TGTGCCAGCAGCCTCCGGGGGGGCGCGGCCTACAATGAGCAGTTCTTC
TRBJ2-2,TRBV19,.,.,CASRAATAGELFF,TGTGCCAGTAGGGCAGCTACGGCCGGGGAGCTGTTTTTT
TRBJ2-5,TRBV29-1,.,.,CSGTGTGGQETQYF,TGCAGTGGTACAGGGACCGGGGGGCAAGAGACCCAGTACTTC
TRBJ2-3,TRBV7-3,.,.,CASSLTGRVDTQYF,TGTGCCAGCAGCTTAACAGGGCGTGTAGATACGCAGTATTTT
TRBJ1-2,TRBV2,.,.,CASQTGNYGYTF,TGTGCCAGTCAAACGGGGAATTATGGCTACACCTTC
TRBJ2-2,TRBV5-1,TRBD1,.,CASSSGQANTGELFF,TGCGCCAGCAGCTCGGGACAGGCGAACACCGGGGAGCTGTTTTTT
TRBJ1-2,TRBV2,.,.,CASTFEPEYGYTF,TGTGCCAGCACCTTCGAGCCTGAGTATGGCTACACCTTC
TRBJ2-2,TRBV18,TRBD2,.,CASSRGGTDTGELFF,TGTGCCAGCTCACGGGGAGGGACGGACACCGGGGAGCTGTTTTTT
TRBJ2-7,TRBV6-5,.,.,CASSYLGSYEQYF,TGTGCCAGCAGTTATCTGGGGTCCTACGAGCAGTACTTC
TRBJ2-5,TRBV5-1,.,.,CASSSPQETQYF,TGCGCCAGCAGCTCGCCCCAAGAGACCCAGTACTTC
TRBJ1-6,TRBV4-3,.,.,CASSQEAESPLHF,TGCGCCAGCAGCCAAGAAGCGGAGTCACCCCTCCACTTT
TRBJ2-5,TRBV5-5,TRBD1,.,CASSLGTGPEWTQYF,TGTGCCAGCAGCTTGGGGACAGGGCCCGAGTGGACCCAGTACTTC
TRBJ1-1,TRBV29-1,TRBD1,.,CSVPASDRGLEYTEAFF,TGCAGCGTTCCCGCGTCGGACAGGGGGCTGGAGTACACTGAAGCTTTCTTT
TRBJ2-1,TRBV5-4,.,.,CALSWSSEQFF,TGTGCCCTATCGTGGAGCAGTGAGCAGTTCTTC
TRBJ2-5,TRBV5-1,.,once,CASSRDRKGSETQYF,TGCGCCAGCAGCCGCGATAGAAAGGGATCAGAGACCCAGTACTTC
TRBJ1-1,TRBV7-9,.,.,CASSVRGLNTEAFF,TGTGCCAGCAGCGTCCGGGGATTGAACACTGAAGCTTTCTTT
TRBJ2-3,TRBV2,.,.,CASRPTSGAANTQYF,TGTGCCAGCAGACCTACTAGTGGGGCTGCGAATACGCAGTATTTT
TRBJ1-4,TRBV10-3,.,.,CAISNPGTLNEKLFF,TGTGCCATCAGTAATCCAGGAACCCTTAATGAAAAACTGTTTTTT
TRBJ1-6,TRBV4-3,TRBD1,.,CASSRGDSNSPLHF,TGCGCCAGCAGCCGAGGGGACAGCAATTCACCCCTCCACTTT
TRBJ2-7,TRBV15,.,.,CATSEYRELSYEQYF,TGTGCCACCAGCGAGTACAGGGAACTATCCTACGAGCAGTACTTC
TRBJ2-5,TRBV28,.,.,CASSVSQETQYF,TGTGCCAGCAGTGTTAGCCAAGAGACCCAGTACTTC
TRBJ2-7,TRBV12-5,.,.,CASGLTRYEQYF,TGTGCTAGTGGTTTGACTAGGTACGAGCAGTACTTC
TRBJ2-7,TRBV6-5,.,.,CASSYIQGGRQYF,TGTGCCAGCAGTTATATACAGGGAGGGAGGCAGTACTTC
TRBJ1-1,TRBV5-1,TRBD1,few,CASSFTGETEAFF,TGCGCCAGCAGCTTTACAGGGGAGACTGAAGCTTTCTTT
TRBJ2-1,TRBV5-1,TRBD1,.,CASSPDRVTNNEQFF,TGCGCCAGCAGCCCTGACAGGGTTACCAACAATGAGCAGTTCTTC
TRBJ1-6,TRBV28,.,.,CASWALNSPLHF,TGTGCCAGCTGGGCACTTAATTCACCCCTCCACTTT
TRBJ1-2,TRBV7-8,.,.,CASSLDRARDGYTF,TGTGCCAGCAGCTTAGACAGGGCGAGAGATGGCTACACCTTC
TRBJ1-1,TRBV19,.,.,CASSNRNTEAFF,TGTGCCAGTAGTAACAGGAACACTGAAGCTTTCTTT
TRBJ1-4,TRBV7-9,TRBD1,.,CASGEGQGATNEKLFF,TGTGCCAGCGGAGAGGGACAGGGGGCAACTAATGAAAAACTGTTTTTT
TRBJ1-2,TRBV18,TRBD1,.,CASSPGQDDYGYTF,TGTGCCAGCTCACCGGGACAGGATGATTATGGCTACACCTTC
TRBJ2-3,TRBV4-2,.,.,CASSPSGTDTQYF,TGTGCCAGCAGCCCCTCGGGCACAGATACGCAGTATTTT
TRBJ1-2,TRBV4-3,.,once,CASSQGETANYGYTF,TGCGCCAGCAGCCAGGGTGAAACAGCTAACTATGGCTACACCTTC
TRBJ1-1,TRBV5-6,TRBD1,.,CASSWDRNTEAFF,TGTGCCAGCAGCTGGGACAGAAACACTGAAGCTTTCTTT
TRBJ2-7,TRBV7-2,.,.,CASSLSRPEVTSEQYF,TGTGCCAGCAGCTTATCCCGCCCGGAGGTCACCTCCGAGCAGTACTTC
TRBJ2-5,TRBV27,.,.,CASSSWTAQETQYF,TGTGCCAGCAGTTCGTGGACAGCCCAAGAGACCCAGTACTTC
TRBJ1-1,TRBV15,.,.,CATSRGTGQDEAFF,TGTGCCACCAGCAGGGGCACAGGTCAGGATGAAGCTTTCTTT
TRBJ2-3,TRBV7-3,TRBD1,.,CASSPGQHTDTQYF,TGTGCCAGCAGCCCGGGACAGCACACAGATACGCAGTATTTT
TRBJ2-7,TRBV27,.,.,CASSLMGSPYEQYF,TGTGCCAGCAGTTTAATGGGCAGCCCCTACGAGCAGTACTTC
TRBJ1-4,TRBV19,.,.,CASSIPGQPPNEKLFF,TGTGCCAGTAGTATCCCTGGACAGCCACCTAATGAAAAACTGTTTTTT
TRBJ2-7,TRBV2,TRBD1,few,CATSGTGVYEQYF,TGTGCCACCTCCGGGACAGGGGTCTACGAGCAGTACTTC
TRBJ1-2,TRBV5-8,TRBD1,.,CASSFDRDGYGYTF,TGTGCCAGCAGCTTCGACAGGGACGGCTATGGCTACACCTTC
TRBJ2-2,TRBV4-2,TRBD2,once,CASSQAPRLAGGDSTGELFF,TGTGCCAGCAGCCAAGCTCCGCGGCTAGCGGGGGGTGACAGCACCGGGGAGCTGTTTTTT
TRBJ2-2,TRBV25-1,.,.,CASRGIGTTGELFF,TGTGCCAGCAGGGGCATCGGGACCACCGGGGAGCTGTTTTTT
TRBJ1-2,TRBV18,.,few,CASSPPSRAGYGYTF,TGTGCCAGCTCACCACCCTCCAGGGCAGGCTATGGCTACACCTTC
TRBJ1-2,TRBV19,.,.,CASSIAQDGGGYTF,TGTGCCAGTAGTATAGCCCAGGACGGAGGAGGCTACACCTTC
TRBJ1-2,TRBV18,.,.,CASSPGGLGRGYTF,TGTGCCAGCTCACCGGGGGGTCTTGGCCGGGGCTACACCTTC
TRBJ1-1,TRBV18,.,once,CASSPGGLPETEAFF,TGTGCCAGCTCACCAGGAGGTTTGCCCGAGACTGAAGCTTTCTTT
TRBJ2-2,TRBV7-9,TRBD2,.,CASSTSGGSITGELFF,TGTGCCAGCAGCACTTCGGGGGGGTCGATCACCGGGGAGCTGTTTTTT
TRBJ2-7,TRBV7-6,.,.,CASSLGRGERSYEQYF,TGTGCCAGCAGCTTAGGGAGGGGGGAACGGTCCTACGAGCAGTACTTC
TRBJ2-5,TRBV6-1,TRBD1,.,CASSVQGDGTQYF,TGTGCCAGCAGTGTACAGGGGGACGGGACCCAGTACTTC